This entry lists 18 T cell receptor beta chains sequenced from one sample in a study of spatial heterogeneity in lung cancer. Time point described: blood at routine non-recurrence follow-up after resection. TCRdb recomputed calls from the 5' RACE reads with MiXCR, one row per CDR3 protein. This sample has roughly 70,000 distinct CDR3 sequences, with approximately 8.9% found just once. Sequencing was performed on PBMCs, taken at follow-up. The receptors here all came from a female donor with early-stage non-small cell lung cancer.

This clonotype was recorded many times. CDR3 coding DNA: TGTGCCAGCAGCTCTCAGGGGGATCAGCCCCAGCATTTT. Translating gives CASSSQGDQPQHF. This chain uses TRBV7-9 with TRBJ1-5; 7 bases line up with TRBD1. Germline V gene lookup returns CDR1 SEHNR and CDR2 FQNEAQ (reference sequence). V was clipped by 4 bases and J by 5 bases; unmatched bases: 2. This CDR3 comprises 13 residues.

This clonotype was seen repeatedly, ten times or more. V usage is TRBV12-3 or TRBV12-4 and J usage is TRBJ1-5; a possible D gene is TRBD1 (6 bases). This CDR3 is built from 16 residues. The germline V and J ends were trimmed by 3 bases and 7 bases, with 19 bases remaining between them. The CDR3 loop is CASSLGGQETWQPQHF. The DNA for the CDR3 is TGTGCCAGCAGTTTGGGGGGCCAGGAGACGTGGCAGCCCCAGCATTTT.

This clonotype was seen repeatedly, ten times or more. This rearrangement joins TRBV20-1 to TRBJ2-5, with D possibly being TRBD1 (5 bases). CDR3 length: 13 amino acids. Per germline, CDR1 DFQATT and CDR2 SNEGSKA (reference sequence). Trimming pared 0 bases from V and 4 bases from J, leaving 9 bases between. In DNA form, the CDR3 reads TGCAGTGCTAGAGATCAGGGCCCAGAGACCCAGTACTTC. Its protein is CSARDQGPETQYF.

This clonotype was detected ten times or more. The chain employs TRBV7-6 and TRBJ2-3; 10 nucleotides agree with TRBD2. CDR1 is SGHVS and CDR2 is FNYEAQ in the germline V gene. Losses at the gene ends were 5 bases for V and 5 bases for J; bases not matched to a gene: 10. The CDR3 has 16 amino acids. Here the CDR3 DNA reads TGTGCCAGCAGCCCTCTAGCGGGAGAAGGGGTAGATACGCAGTATTTT. This sequence encodes CASSPLAGEGVDTQYF.

This clonotype was counted ten times or more. The J gene is TRBJ1-1, the V gene TRBV7-2; tentatively, D is TRBD1 (6 bases). Looked up from germline, CDR1 is SGHTA and CDR2 is FQGNSA. This CDR3 is 16 amino acids long. Trimming shortened V by 1 base and J by 10 bases, and 22 bases separated the two germline ends. The CDR3 spells CASSLGPPRGGRVAFF. The CDR3 region has the DNA TGTGCCAGCAGCTTAGGACCCCCTCGCGGGGGGCGAGTAGCTTTCTTT.

This clonotype has a count of ten or more. V gene TRBV3-1 combines with J gene TRBJ2-1, with 10 bases fitting TRBD2. V lost 4 bases to trimming and J lost 3 bases; unmatched junction nucleotides: 3. The CDR3 is made up of 15 amino acids. CDR1 is LGHDT and CDR2 is YNNKEL in the germline V gene (reference sequence). CDR3 nucleotide sequence: TGTGCCAGCAGCCCCCGGACTAGCGGCTACAATGAGCAGTTCTTC. Residues: CASSPRTSGYNEQFF.

There are many counts of this clonotype. The V gene is TRBV7-9, the J gene TRBJ1-1; D ambiguous. CDR1 and CDR2 (germline): SEHNR, FQNEAQ (reference sequence). CDR3 length equals 13 residues. With 3 bases removed from V and 7 bases from J, the gap between germline ends came to 12 bases. CDR3 DNA: TGTGCCAGCAGCTTTGAGGGTTTTGGTGAAGCTTTCTTT. This sequence encodes CASSFEGFGEAFF.

This clonotype occurred a few times. This chain connects TRBV15 to TRBJ1-5, with TRBD1 matching over 8 bases. Germline V lookup: CDR1 LNHNV, CDR2 YYDKDF (reference sequence). The CDR3 has 16 residues. After removal of 5 bases from V and 2 bases from J, the junction contained 8 bases not matched to a gene. The CDR3 nucleotides are TGTGCCACCAGCGGAACAGACAGGGGTGGCAATCAGCCCCAGCATTTT. It specifies CATSGTDRGGNQPQHF.

This clonotype was counted only a few times. This chain connects TRBV20-1 to TRBJ2-3; tentative D call: TRBD2 (6 bases). V shed 3 bases and J shed 6 bases, with 10 bases lying between them. This CDR3 has 12 amino acids. CDR1 and CDR2 from the germline V gene are DFQATT and SNEGSKA (reference sequence). The DNA of the CDR3 is TGCAGTGCTAGCGGGAGTGCGGATACGCAGTATTTT. It is translated as CSASGSADTQYF.

This clonotype was detected ten times or more. V and J are TRBV15 and TRBJ2-5, with no clear D. The germline V and J ends were trimmed by 0 bases and 0 bases, with 8 bases remaining between them. The CDR3 runs 15 residues. Germline V gives CDR1 LNHNV, CDR2 YYDKDF (reference sequence). CDR3 DNA: TGTGCCACCAGCAGAGATATGGCGGACCAAGAGACCCAGTACTTC. Its translation is CATSRDMADQETQYF.

This clonotype was counted between two and nine times. The chain uses TRBV20-1 and TRBJ2-1, with D perhaps TRBD2 (5 bases). The V gene lost 3 bases and the J gene lost 4 bases, with 16 bases spanning the gap. The germline CDR1 and CDR2 sequences are DFQATT and SNEGSKA (reference sequence). The length of the CDR3 is 15 residues. In DNA form, the CDR3 reads TGCAGTGCTAGGTTGGTGGGAGCTGATTACAATGAGCAGTTCTTC. Its translation is CSARLVGADYNEQFF.

V gene TRBV4-1 combines with J gene TRBJ2-3; a possible D gene is TRBD1 (6 bases). The V and J ends lost 5 bases and 0 bases respectively, with 12 bases between them. Germline CDR1 is MGHRA and CDR2 is YSYEKL. The CDR3 is 15 residues long. DNA for the CDR3: TGCGCCAGCAGCTATCAGGGGCTTAGCACAGATACGCAGTATTTT. It yields the protein CASSYQGLSTDTQYF.

This clonotype was seen at least ten times. V and J are TRBV25-1 and TRBJ2-7; 8 bases map to TRBD2. The junction had 10 bases not matched to a gene; V was cut back by 7 bases and J by 5 bases. In germline, CDR1 is MGHDK, CDR2 SYGVNS. This CDR3 is built from 14 residues. The CDR3 loop is CASTQPSGFHEQYF. The CDR3 coding sequence is TGTGCCAGCACCCAACCTAGCGGGTTCCACGAGCAGTACTTC.

This clonotype was detected ten times or more. This chain connects TRBV11-3 to TRBJ2-3; D not certain. The germline gives CDR1 SGHNT, CDR2 YENEEA. The CDR3 is 14 amino acids. The V and J ends lost 5 bases and 3 bases respectively, with 12 bases between them. Here the CDR3 DNA reads TGTGCCAGCAGCCCTACTCGAAGAACAGATACGCAGTATTTT. Translation: CASSPTRRTDTQYF.

This clonotype was seen a single time. One end of the junction is discordant with germline, which a read error may explain. This chain links TRBV9 with TRBJ2-2; D is unclear. Germline lookup yields CDR1 SGDLS and CDR2 YYNGEE. The CDR3 is 15 residues long. CDR3 loop: CTSSVGEGRTGELFF. Written as DNA, the CDR3 is TGTACCAGCAGCGTAGGTGAAGGGCGCACCGGGGAGCTGTTTTTT.

The sample holds many counts of this clonotype. This rearrangement joins TRBV6-1 to TRBJ2-3; D is perhaps TRBD1 or TRBD2 (5 bases each). V was clipped by 4 bases and J by 11 bases, with 19 bases between them. The CDR3 consists of 14 residues. Germline V gene sequence: CDR1 MNHNS, CDR2 SASEGT. CDR3 nucleotides: TGTGCCAGCAGTGCCCGGCTCGCCGGGGCGGAGCAGTATTTT. Amino acids: CASSARLAGAEQYF.

The rearrangement uses TRBV10-3 and TRBJ1-5; 7 bases map to TRBD1. CDR1 and CDR2 from the germline V gene are ENHRY and SYGVKD. The CDR3 spans 13 residues. Trimming at V came to 7 bases and at J to 4 bases, leaving 4 bases not matched to a gene. The CDR3 reads CAITGTENQPQHF. The CDR3 DNA reads as TGTGCCATCACCGGGACAGAAAATCAGCCCCAGCATTTT.

This clonotype has at least ten counts. The chain is built from TRBV10-1 and TRBJ2-5; 9 positions match TRBD2. Trimming removed 4 bases from V and 2 bases from J; junction bases left unmatched: 8. Germline-derived CDR1 and CDR2 are WNHNN and SYGVQD (reference sequence). This CDR3 region has 16 residues. DNA for the CDR3: TGCGCCAGCAGTGTATATGGGACTAGCTATCAAGAGACCCAGTACTTC. Its protein product is CASSVYGTSYQETQYF.